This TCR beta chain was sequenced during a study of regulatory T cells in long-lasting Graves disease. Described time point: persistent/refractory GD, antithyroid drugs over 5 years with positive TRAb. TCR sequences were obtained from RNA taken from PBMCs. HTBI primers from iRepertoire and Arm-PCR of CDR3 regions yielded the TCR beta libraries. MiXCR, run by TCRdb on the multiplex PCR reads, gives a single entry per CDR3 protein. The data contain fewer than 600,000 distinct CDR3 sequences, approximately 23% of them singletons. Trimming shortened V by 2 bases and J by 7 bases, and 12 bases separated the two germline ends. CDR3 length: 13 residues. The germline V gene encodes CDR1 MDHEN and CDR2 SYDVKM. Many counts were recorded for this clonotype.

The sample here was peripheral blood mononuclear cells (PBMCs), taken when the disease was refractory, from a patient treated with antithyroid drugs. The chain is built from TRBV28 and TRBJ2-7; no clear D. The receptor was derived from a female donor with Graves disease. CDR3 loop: CASSLAGTQEQYF. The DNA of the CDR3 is TGTGCCAGCAGTTTAGCAGGAACCCAGGAGCAGTACTTC.